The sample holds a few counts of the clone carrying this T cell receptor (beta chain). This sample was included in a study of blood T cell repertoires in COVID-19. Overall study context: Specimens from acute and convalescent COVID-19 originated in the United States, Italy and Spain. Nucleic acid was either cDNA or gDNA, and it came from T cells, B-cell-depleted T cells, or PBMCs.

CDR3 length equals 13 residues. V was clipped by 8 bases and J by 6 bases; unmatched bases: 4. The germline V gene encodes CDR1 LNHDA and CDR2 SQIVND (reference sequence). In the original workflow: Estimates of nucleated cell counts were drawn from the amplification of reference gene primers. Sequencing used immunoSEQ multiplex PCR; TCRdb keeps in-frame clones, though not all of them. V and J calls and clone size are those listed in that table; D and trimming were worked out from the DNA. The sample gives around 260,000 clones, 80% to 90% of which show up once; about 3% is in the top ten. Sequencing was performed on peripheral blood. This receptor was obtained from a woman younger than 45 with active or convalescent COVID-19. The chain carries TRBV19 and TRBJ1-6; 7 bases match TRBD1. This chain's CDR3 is CASARDSNSPLHF. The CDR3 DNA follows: TGTGCCAGTGCGCGGGACAGTAATTCACCCCTCCACTTT.